The clone carrying this T cell receptor (beta chain) has a count of ten or more. Its target is not known. A second PCR, run for roughly 7 to 11 cycles, used a sample-barcoded 5' primer plus a J-beta primer mix. Each CDR3 protein gets one entry after TCRdb re-called the 5' RACE reads with MiXCR. The table records hundreds of thousands of distinct CDR3 sequences, about 37% of them present only once. The source of the sample is a study of blood T cells in healthy people across ages. General study results and limits: While age rose, TCR beta diversity per million T cells dropped in a roughly linear way.

Every donor provided approximately 9.2 milliliters of peripheral blood. This CDR3 comprises 16 residues. CDR1 SGHTA and CDR2 FQGNSA come from the germline V gene. V dropped 1 base and J dropped 3 bases, with 15 bases sitting between them. The sequence came from a man between 18 and 35 years old in good health. Sequencing was done on a sample of blood. The chain carries TRBV7-2 and TRBJ2-5; perhaps TRBD2 as D (7 bases). This chain's CDR3 is CASSLVGGRFKETQYF. CDR3 sequence (DNA): TGTGCCAGCAGCTTAGTGGGGGGGCGGTTTAAAGAGACCCAGTACTTC.